A selection of T cell receptor beta chains follows, all from one sample in a study of blood T cell repertoires in COVID-19. Only in-frame clones appear in the TCRdb table, and some are missing; sequencing was by immunoSEQ multiplex PCR. The table lists roughly 240,000 clones, 86% of them singletons, with about 3% in the top ten. Source material: peripheral blood. The receptors originated from a woman in her 30s who had recovered from COVID-19. The CDR3 runs from the conserved cysteine through the conserved F or W. The order of the fields is J gene, CDR3 length, D gene, V gene, clone size, CDR3 DNA, CDR3 protein. A D gene is named only where the DNA matches it firmly. Not all rows give a size; the values are once, few, many and, for expanded clones, a class.

j_gene: TRBJ2-7
len: 14
d_gene: -
v_gene: TRBV2
abundance: -
CDR3nt: TGTGCCAGGACGGACAGCGCCAAGGCCTACGAGCAGTACTTC
CDR3aa: CARTDSAKAYEQYF

j_gene: TRBJ2-6
len: 17
d_gene: TRBD1
v_gene: TRBV2
abundance: -
CDR3nt: TGTGCCAGCACCGGACAGGGCCCAAGCTCTGGGGCCAACGTCCTGACTTTC
CDR3aa: CASTGQGPSSGANVLTF

j_gene: TRBJ2-1
len: 15
d_gene: TRBD2
v_gene: TRBV7-9
abundance: -
CDR3nt: TGTGCCAGCAGCACCGCTAGCGGTCCCTACAATGAGCAGTTCTTC
CDR3aa: CASSTASGPYNEQFF

j_gene: TRBJ2-7
len: 19
d_gene: -
v_gene: TRBV27
abundance: -
CDR3nt: TGTGCCAGCAGGCAGAAGTGGGGGGGAAGAGACAGGAGCCCCTACGAGCAGTACTTC
CDR3aa: CASRQKWGGRDRSPYEQYF

j_gene: TRBJ1-5
len: 11
d_gene: TRBD1
v_gene: TRBV20-1
abundance: -
CDR3nt: TGCAGTGCCCGACAGGGACAGCTCCAGCATTTT
CDR3aa: CSARQGQLQHF

j_gene: TRBJ2-3
len: 17
d_gene: -
v_gene: TRBV5-1
abundance: once
CDR3nt: TGCGCCAGCAGTACCCCGCCGCAGGCGGGGGCACCAGATACGCAGTATTTT
CDR3aa: CASSTPPQAGAPDTQYF

j_gene: TRBJ1-4
len: 14
d_gene: -
v_gene: TRBV7-8
abundance: -
CDR3nt: TGTGCCAGCAGCCTAACAGGGAGGGATGAAAAACTGTTTTTT
CDR3aa: CASSLTGRDEKLFF

j_gene: TRBJ1-5
len: 14
d_gene: -
v_gene: TRBV3-1/TRBV3-2
abundance: -
CDR3nt: TGTGCCAGCAGCCAAGACCTTGTGGCGGTAGCCCAGCATTTT
CDR3aa: CASSQDLVAVAQHF

j_gene: TRBJ1-1
len: 15
d_gene: TRBD1
v_gene: TRBV19
abundance: -
CDR3nt: TGTGCCAGTAGTATTCGGACAGGGGGGTACACTGAAGCTTTCTTT
CDR3aa: CASSIRTGGYTEAFF

j_gene: TRBJ2-2
len: 18
d_gene: TRBD1
v_gene: TRBV6-2/TRBV6-3
abundance: -
CDR3nt: TGTGCCAGCAGTTCGAAACGATACGGGACAGGGAACACCGGGGAGCTGTTTTTT
CDR3aa: CASSSKRYGTGNTGELFF

j_gene: TRBJ2-1
len: 17
d_gene: TRBD1
v_gene: TRBV5-1
abundance: -
CDR3nt: TGCGCCAGCAGCTCGATAGGGACAGCCACACCCTACAATGAGCAGTTCTTC
CDR3aa: CASSSIGTATPYNEQFF

j_gene: TRBJ2-5
len: 13
d_gene: TRBD1
v_gene: TRBV15
abundance: -
CDR3nt: TGTGCCACCAGCCGGGACAGCGCCGGAACCCAGTACTTC
CDR3aa: CATSRDSAGTQYF

j_gene: TRBJ2-5
len: 15
d_gene: TRBD1
v_gene: TRBV19
abundance: -
CDR3nt: TGTGCCAGTAGTACCGGGACAGGGGGCGGAGAGACCCAGTACTTC
CDR3aa: CASSTGTGGGETQYF

j_gene: TRBJ1-2
len: 16
d_gene: TRBD1
v_gene: TRBV6-6
abundance: -
CDR3nt: TGTGCCAGCATCGAATCCCGGGCCAGGGGGAGATATGGCTACACCTTC
CDR3aa: CASIESRARGRYGYTF

j_gene: TRBJ2-7
len: 17
d_gene: TRBD2
v_gene: TRBV11-2
abundance: -
CDR3nt: TGTGCCAGCAGCATACTAGCGGGGGGCCGAGTCCACTACGAGCAGTACTTC
CDR3aa: CASSILAGGRVHYEQYF

j_gene: TRBJ2-3
len: 16
d_gene: TRBD1
v_gene: TRBV7-9
abundance: -
CDR3nt: TGTGCCAGCAGCCCTCCGGGACAGGGGGGCACAGATACGCAGTATTTT
CDR3aa: CASSPPGQGGTDTQYF

j_gene: TRBJ2-1
len: 15
d_gene: -
v_gene: TRBV13
abundance: -
CDR3nt: TGTGCCAGCAGCTTAGGCCGGGGTGGGTTAAATGAGCAGTTCTTC
CDR3aa: CASSLGRGGLNEQFF

j_gene: TRBJ2-5
len: 14
d_gene: TRBD1
v_gene: TRBV7-9
abundance: -
CDR3nt: TGTGCCAGCAGCTTCACCGGACAGGGAGAGACCCAGTACTTC
CDR3aa: CASSFTGQGETQYF

j_gene: TRBJ1-1
len: 16
d_gene: TRBD1
v_gene: TRBV9
abundance: -
CDR3nt: TGTGCCAGCAGCGTAGGGCCAGGGGGAGCGGGCACTGAAGCTTTCTTT
CDR3aa: CASSVGPGGAGTEAFF

j_gene: TRBJ1-3
len: 15
d_gene: -
v_gene: TRBV7-9
abundance: -
CDR3nt: TGTGCCAGCAGCTTAGGAGGGCTCTCTGGAAACACCATATATTTT
CDR3aa: CASSLGGLSGNTIYF

j_gene: TRBJ1-3
len: 14
d_gene: TRBD1
v_gene: TRBV7-9
abundance: -
CDR3nt: TGTGCCAGCAGCTTAGACGCAGGGGGCGACACCATATATTTT
CDR3aa: CASSLDAGGDTIYF

j_gene: TRBJ1-3
len: 16
d_gene: -
v_gene: TRBV4-2
abundance: -
CDR3nt: TGTGCCAGCAGCCAAGATTTAGGACAAACTGGAAACACCATATATTTT
CDR3aa: CASSQDLGQTGNTIYF

j_gene: TRBJ1-2
len: 13
d_gene: -
v_gene: TRBV7-9
abundance: -
CDR3nt: TGTGCCAGCAGCTCCTCGAACATCTATGGCTACACCTTC
CDR3aa: CASSSSNIYGYTF

j_gene: TRBJ2-1
len: 14
d_gene: TRBD2
v_gene: TRBV5-1
abundance: -
CDR3nt: TGCGCCAGCAGCTTGGCGGGGGGGCCGGATGAGCAGTTCTTC
CDR3aa: CASSLAGGPDEQFF

j_gene: TRBJ2-2
len: 17
d_gene: -
v_gene: TRBV9
abundance: -
CDR3nt: TGTGCCAGCAGCGTAGGGCCGGACACCTCTAAAACCGGGGAGCTGTTTTTT
CDR3aa: CASSVGPDTSKTGELFF

j_gene: TRBJ1-5
len: 13
d_gene: -
v_gene: TRBV6-5
abundance: -
CDR3nt: TGTGCCAGCAGTTCCAGACAGCATCAGCCCCAGCATTTT
CDR3aa: CASSSRQHQPQHF

j_gene: TRBJ2-3
len: 19
d_gene: TRBD2
v_gene: TRBV12-5
abundance: -
CDR3nt: TGTGCTAGTGGGCCCGTCGGACTAGCGGGGGGGCGAAGTGGAGATACGCAGTATTTT
CDR3aa: CASGPVGLAGGRSGDTQYF

j_gene: TRBJ2-1
len: 17
d_gene: TRBD2
v_gene: TRBV5-4
abundance: once
CDR3nt: TGTGCCAGCAGCCTAGGACTAGCGGGGGGGCCGGTCAATGAGCAGTTCTTC
CDR3aa: CASSLGLAGGPVNEQFF

j_gene: TRBJ2-1
len: 19
d_gene: TRBD2
v_gene: TRBV5-6
abundance: -
CDR3nt: TGTGCCAGCAGCTTGTGGGCTAGCGGGGGGGCAAGCTCCTACAATGAGCAGTTCTTC
CDR3aa: CASSLWASGGASSYNEQFF

j_gene: TRBJ2-7
len: 13
d_gene: TRBD1
v_gene: TRBV10-1
abundance: -
CDR3nt: TGCGCCAGCAGTGAACAGGGGCCGGACGAGCAGTACTTC
CDR3aa: CASSEQGPDEQYF

j_gene: TRBJ1-3
len: 14
d_gene: -
v_gene: TRBV4-1
abundance: -
CDR3nt: TGCGCCAGCAGCCAAGGGGAGTCTGGAAACACCATATATTTT
CDR3aa: CASSQGESGNTIYF

j_gene: TRBJ1-2
len: 13
d_gene: -
v_gene: TRBV7-2
abundance: -
CDR3nt: TGTGCCAGCAGCCCGACCCAAGCGGGTGGCTACACCTTC
CDR3aa: CASSPTQAGGYTF

j_gene: TRBJ1-4
len: 12
d_gene: -
v_gene: TRBV7-2
abundance: -
CDR3nt: TGTGCCAGCAGCTTAGATCGGTCTCTGCTGTTTTTT
CDR3aa: CASSLDRSLLFF

j_gene: TRBJ2-1
len: 14
d_gene: TRBD1
v_gene: TRBV3-1/TRBV3-2
abundance: -
CDR3nt: TGTGCCAGCAGCCGGACAGGGGGTGACAATGAGCAGTTCTTC
CDR3aa: CASSRTGGDNEQFF

j_gene: TRBJ1-1
len: 12
d_gene: -
v_gene: TRBV12-3/TRBV12-4
abundance: -
CDR3nt: TGTGCCAGCAGGCAGGGCGTGAGAAAAGCTTTCTTT
CDR3aa: CASRQGVRKAFF

j_gene: TRBJ1-6
len: 16
d_gene: TRBD1
v_gene: TRBV5-1
abundance: -
CDR3nt: TGCGCCAGCAGCTTGGCCGGGACAGGGGGAAATTCACCCCTCCACTTT
CDR3aa: CASSLAGTGGNSPLHF

j_gene: TRBJ1-6
len: 17
d_gene: TRBD1
v_gene: TRBV5-1
abundance: -
CDR3nt: TGCGCCAGCAGCTACCGGGACAGGGATTCCTATAATTCACCCCTCCACTTT
CDR3aa: CASSYRDRDSYNSPLHF

j_gene: TRBJ1-5
len: 15
d_gene: -
v_gene: TRBV7-3
abundance: -
CDR3nt: TGTGCCAGCAGCCCCCAGGGGCGGGGGAATCAGCCCCAGCATTTT
CDR3aa: CASSPQGRGNQPQHF

j_gene: TRBJ2-7
len: 11
d_gene: -
v_gene: TRBV7-9
abundance: few
CDR3nt: TGTGCCAGCCGAGGGTCCTACGAGCAGTACTTC
CDR3aa: CASRGSYEQYF

j_gene: TRBJ2-3
len: 17
d_gene: -
v_gene: TRBV11-2
abundance: -
CDR3nt: TGTGCCAGCAGCTCCCGATTTCTAGCGCAACCCACAGATACGCAGTATTTT
CDR3aa: CASSSRFLAQPTDTQYF

j_gene: TRBJ1-1
len: 14
d_gene: -
v_gene: TRBV5-6
abundance: -
CDR3nt: TGTGCCAGCAGCTTTATTCAGGGATCGTCTGAAGCTTTCTTT
CDR3aa: CASSFIQGSSEAFF

j_gene: TRBJ2-1
len: 14
d_gene: TRBD2
v_gene: TRBV7-3
abundance: once
CDR3nt: TGTGCCAGCAGCGCTAGCGGCGGTACCGATGAGCAGTTCTTC
CDR3aa: CASSASGGTDEQFF

j_gene: TRBJ2-1
len: 17
d_gene: TRBD1
v_gene: TRBV11-2
abundance: -
CDR3nt: TGTGCCAGCAGCTTACGGGACAGGGCTAGGGTCTACAATGAGCAGTTCTTC
CDR3aa: CASSLRDRARVYNEQFF

j_gene: TRBJ2-7
len: 16
d_gene: TRBD1
v_gene: TRBV15
abundance: -
CDR3nt: TGTGCCACCAACAGGGGGAAGTGGAGGGGAGGCTACGAGCAGTACTTC
CDR3aa: CATNRGKWRGGYEQYF

j_gene: TRBJ2-3
len: 17
d_gene: -
v_gene: TRBV10-1
abundance: once
CDR3nt: TGCGCCATCCTCCCCAAGGGATCGGGGTTGGGCACAGATACGCAGTATTTT
CDR3aa: CAILPKGSGLGTDTQYF

j_gene: TRBJ2-7
len: 15
d_gene: TRBD1
v_gene: TRBV5-4
abundance: -
CDR3nt: TGTGCCAGCAGCTTAGACAGGGCCCCCACTAATCAGCAGTACTTC
CDR3aa: CASSLDRAPTNQQYF